These 30 T cell receptor beta chains were all obtained from the same sample, sequenced in a study of T cell responses to AZD1222 COVID-19 vaccine. TCRdb's copy holds only in-frame clones and misses some; the assay was immunoSEQ multiplex PCR. The sample yields about 84,000 clones, around 90% seen once. This specimen consisted of peripheral blood, obtained on day 0 of AZD1222 vaccination. The receptors originated from an adult in good health.

CDR3 coding DNA: TGTGCCAGTAGCCGGGGCAAGGAGGGTCAGCCCCAGCATTTT. This codes for CASSRGKEGQPQHF. This chain uses TRBV19 with TRBJ1-5; the D gene is possibly TRBD1 (5 bases). CDR1 and CDR2 (germline): LNHDA, SQIVND (reference sequence). V lost 6 bases, J lost 6 bases, and 15 bases lay in between. The CDR3 consists of 14 residues.

This chain connects TRBV4-1 to TRBJ1-2; D is undetermined. V was clipped by 1 base and J by 2 bases, with 11 bases between them. Germline V gene sequence: CDR1 MGHRA, CDR2 YSYEKL. The CDR3 loop spans 15 amino acids. CDR3 residues: CASSQGMGLNYGYTF. The CDR3 DNA reads TGCGCCAGCAGCCAAGGGATGGGATTGAACTATGGCTACACCTTC.

The J gene is TRBJ1-3, the V gene TRBV9; maybe TRBD1 (6 bases). This CDR3 has 16 amino acids. V was clipped by 5 bases and J by 0 bases, with 15 bases between them. Germline V gives CDR1 SGDLS, CDR2 YYNGEE. This CDR3 is CASSTGQLTSGNTIYF. The CDR3 DNA reads as TGTGCCAGCAGTACCGGACAGCTCACCTCTGGAAACACCATATATTTT.

The gene calls are TRBV10-3 and TRBJ2-5; 9 positions match TRBD1. This CDR3 comprises 15 residues. V gave up 5 bases and J gave up 2 bases; unmatched junction bases: 6. In germline, CDR1 is ENHRY, CDR2 SYGVKD. DNA for the CDR3: TGTGCCATCAGTCCAAGGGGACAGGGTCAAGAGACCCAGTACTTC. This translates into CAISPRGQGQETQYF.

The rearrangement uses TRBV5-1 and TRBJ2-1; 9 bases align to TRBD2. This CDR3 comprises 15 residues. V lost 4 bases and J lost 7; bases outside the gene matches: 9. Germline lookup yields CDR1 SGHRS and CDR2 YFSETQ. The CDR3 sequence is CASSPTSGFANEQFF. The DNA of the CDR3 is TGCGCCAGCAGCCCCACTAGCGGGTTCGCGAATGAGCAGTTCTTC.

The rearrangement joins TRBV15 to TRBJ2-2; no clear D gene. This CDR3 has 17 amino acids. V was cut by 0 bases and J by 4 bases, with 15 bases left in between. The V gene's germline CDR1 is LNHNV and CDR2 YYDKDF (reference sequence). For the CDR3, the DNA is TGTGCCACCAGCAGAGACGGGTTTCGGCTACCCACCGGGGAGCTGTTTTTT. This gives the protein CATSRDGFRLPTGELFF. Full variable domain (missing parts from reference TRBV15 and TRBJ2-2): DAMVIQNPRYQVTQFGKPVTLSCSQTLNHNVMYWYQQKSSQAPKLLFHYYDKDFNNEADTPDNFQSRRPNTSFCFLDIRSPGLGDTAMYLCATSRDGFRLPTGELFFGEGSRLTVL.

The table lists this clone with a count of one. The genes are TRBV21-1 and TRBJ2-7; the table's D gene call, TRBD1, was not cross checked with the DNA. TRBV21-1 is termed a pseudogene. The CDR3 contains 14 residues. This chain's CDR3 is CASLARDSAYEQYF. The CDR3 region has the DNA TGTGCCAGCTTGGCAAGGGACAGCGCCTACGAGCAGTACTTC.

J is TRBJ1-2 and V is TRBV19; TRBD1 agrees at 7 bases. J was trimmed by 5 bases and V by 5 bases; bases with no gene match: 11. The CDR3 covers 15 residues. CDR1 and CDR2 (germline): LNHDA, SQIVND (reference sequence). The CDR3 loop is CASSVGQEMGYGYTF. The CDR3 bases are TGTGCCAGTAGTGTCGGACAGGAGATGGGGTATGGCTACACCTTC. The entire variable domain, with the rest obtained from reference TRBV19 and TRBJ1-2, is as follows: DGGITQSPKYLFRKEGQNVTLSCEQNLNHDAMYWYRQDPGQGLRLIYYSQIVNDFQKGDIAEGYSVSREKKESFPLTVTSAQKNPTAFYLCASSVGQEMGYGYTFGSGTRLTVV.

In its sample, this clone was seen many times. The chain combines TRBV2 with TRBJ2-2; 7 bases are shared with TRBD1. CDR3 length: 15 residues. From germline, CDR1 is SNHLY and CDR2 FYNNEI. With 7 bases clipped from V and 3 bases from J, the junction kept 8 bases outside the gene matches. The CDR3 DNA reads as TGTGCCAGCACCCTCGAGGGGGCGGACACCGGGGAGCTGTTTTTT. Its protein product is CASTLEGADTGELFF.

This rearrangement joins TRBV19 to TRBJ2-2; D is unresolved. The germline V and J ends were trimmed by 5 bases and 1 base, with 5 bases remaining between them. This CDR3 is built from 13 residues. CDR1 is LNHDA and CDR2 is SQIVND in the germline V gene (reference sequence). CDR3 nucleotide sequence: TGTGCCAGTAGTCTTCTGAACACCGGGGAGCTGTTTTTT. Amino acid sequence: CASSLLNTGELFF.

The gene calls are TRBV9 and TRBJ1-1, with a weak D call TRBD1 (6 bases). The V gene's germline CDR1 is SGDLS and CDR2 YYNGEE. This CDR3 has 13 residues. V shed 2 bases and J shed 4 bases, with 9 bases lying between them. In DNA form, the CDR3 reads TGTGCCAGCAGCGTCGCACAGGGCACTGAAGCTTTCTTT. The encoded protein is CASSVAQGTEAFF. The full variable domain, its missing parts supplied by reference TRBV9 and TRBJ1-1, is DSGVTQTPKHLITATGQRVTLRCSPRSGDLSVYWYQQSLDQGLQFLIQYYNGEERAKGNILERFSAQQFPDLHSELNLSSLELGDSALYFCASSVAQGTEAFFGQGTRLTVV.

The chain joins TRBV6-5 to TRBJ2-7, with D possibly TRBD2 on 6 matching bases. Germline CDR1 is MNHEY and CDR2 is SVGAGI. Trimming took 6 bases from V and 7 from J, leaving 16 bases between them. The CDR3 covers 13 residues. DNA of the CDR3: TGTGCCAGCAGAGAGGGAGGCCCTGGAGAGCAGTACTTC. Translation: CASREGGPGEQYF.

The V gene is TRBV19, the J gene TRBJ2-5; 12 bases match TRBD2. Per germline, CDR1 LNHDA and CDR2 SQIVND (reference sequence). V lost 6 bases to trimming and J lost 4 bases; unmatched junction nucleotides: 6. CDR3 length equals 15 residues. CDR3 sequence (DNA): TGTGCCAGTAGGGTGACTAGCGGGAGTACAGAGACCCAGTACTTC. This translates into CASRVTSGSTETQYF.

This sequence joins TRBV6-2 or TRBV6-3 and TRBJ2-1; D is undetermined. The CDR3 runs 15 residues. Germline loops: CDR1 MNHEY, CDR2 SVGEGT. Trimming removed 6 bases at V and 2 bases at J, with 14 bases between. CDR3 DNA: TGTGCCAGCAGCCCCGCCCGCGTCGCCTACAATGAGCAGTTCTTC. Its translation: CASSPARVAYNEQFF.

The chain is built from TRBV7-2 and TRBJ1-5, with D maybe TRBD1 (6 bases). The CDR3 has 17 amino acids. Germline values: CDR1 SGHTA, CDR2 FQGNSA. Trimming cost V 1 base and J 1 base, with 14 bases left between them. The CDR3 DNA reads TGTGCCAGCAGCTTAGACGGGGGGGCGGCCAGCAATCAGCCCCAGCATTTT. Translation: CASSLDGGAASNQPQHF. Based on the CDR3 plus reference TRBV7-2 and TRBJ1-5, the full variable domain is GAGVSQSPSNKVTEKGKDVELRCDPISGHTALYWYRQSLGQGLEFLIYFQGNSAPDKSGLPSDRFSAERTGGSVSTLTIQRTQQEDSAVYLCASSLDGGAASNQPQHFGDGTRLSIL.

The rearrangement uses TRBV7-2 and TRBJ1-4; D perhaps matches TRBD1 (5 bases). Trimming took off 2 bases at V and 3 bases at J, with 10 bases between the two ends. This CDR3 spans 15 amino acids. CDR1 is SGHTA, CDR2 FQGNSA, per germline. CDR3 region: CASSLIVGANEKLFF. CDR3 nucleotide sequence: TGTGCCAGCAGCTTAATTGTGGGGGCTAATGAAAAACTGTTTTTT.

The chain links TRBV11-2 to TRBJ1-1; perhaps TRBD1 as D (5 bases). V lost 6 bases to trimming and J lost 1 base, with 15 bases between them. The CDR3 runs 15 residues. The germline CDR1 and CDR2 sequences are SGHAT and FQNNGV. CDR3 coding DNA: TGTGCCAGCAGGGGGGAACTAAATCAGAACACTGAAGCTTTCTTT. It yields the protein CASRGELNQNTEAFF.

This chain links TRBV7-2 with TRBJ1-1; D gene ambiguous. CDR3 size: 12 residues. The V end was cut by 5 bases, the J end by 5 bases, with 9 bases between. Germline CDR1 is SGHTA and CDR2 is FQGNSA. The CDR3 DNA reads TGTGCCAGCAGCACCCCCGGGACTGAAGCTTTCTTT. This codes for CASSTPGTEAFF. Full variable domain (outside the CDR3, taken from reference TRBV7-2 and TRBJ1-1): GAGVSQSPSNKVTEKGKDVELRCDPISGHTALYWYRQSLGQGLEFLIYFQGNSAPDKSGLPSDRFSAERTGGSVSTLTIQRTQQEDSAVYLCASSTPGTEAFFGQGTRLTVV.

The chain has TRBV4-2 and TRBJ1-2, with D uncertain. Germline V gene lookup returns CDR1 LGHNA and CDR2 YNFKEQ. This CDR3 is 14 amino acids long. Trimming left V 1 base short and J 1 base short, with 7 bases between. CDR3: CASSQAGNNYGYTF. The DNA for the CDR3 is TGTGCCAGCAGCCAAGCTGGTAATAACTATGGCTACACCTTC.

V and J are TRBV6-4 and TRBJ1-6; no firm D call. The CDR3 spans 14 residues. CDR1 and CDR2 (germline): MRHNA, SNTAGT. V was trimmed by 0 bases and J by 10 bases, leaving 10 bases between them. The CDR3 coding sequence is TGTGCCAGCAGTGACTCGAGTCAGCGGTCACCCCTCCACTTT. As protein: CASSDSSQRSPLHF.

CDR3: CASSLDPNPVSEQFF. CDR3 nucleotides: TGTGCCAGCAGCTTAGATCCTAACCCCGTGAGTGAGCAGTTCTTC. This sequence joins TRBV11-3 and TRBJ2-1; D is undetermined. Trimming pared 0 bases from V and 9 bases from J, leaving 15 bases between. Germline V gene sequence: CDR1 SGHNT, CDR2 YENEEA. This CDR3 comprises 15 residues. Drawing the rest from reference TRBV11-3 and TRBJ2-1, the complete variable domain is EAGVVQSPRYKIIEKKQPVAFWCNPISGHNTLYWYLQNLGQGPELLIRYENEEAVDDSQLPKDRFSAERLKGVDSTLKIQPAELGDSAVYLCASSLDPNPVSEQFFGPGTRLTVL.

This sequence joins TRBV5-1 and TRBJ2-5, with 9 bases matching TRBD1. Germline V CDR1 and CDR2: SGHRS, YFSETQ. The CDR3 totals 15 residues. V shed 1 base and J 1 base; nucleotides not matched to a gene: 2. CDR3 amino acids: CASSLTGGSQETQYF. CDR3 DNA sequence: TGCGCCAGCAGCTTGACAGGGGGCTCCCAAGAGACCCAGTACTTC.

This chain links TRBV28 with TRBJ2-7, with D perhaps TRBD1 or TRBD2 (5 bases each). Germline V gene data show CDR1 as MDHEN and CDR2 as SYDVKM. V dropped 1 base and J dropped 0 bases, with 10 bases sitting between them. This CDR3 is 15 amino acids long. CDR3 sequence reads: CASSLSPGSSYEQYF. The CDR3 coding sequence is TGTGCCAGCAGTTTATCACCAGGGAGCTCCTACGAGCAGTACTTC.

This clone was detected only once. The rearrangement joins TRBV5-1 to TRBJ2-1, with 10 bases that match TRBD2. There are 15 residues in the CDR3. Trimming took 7 bases from V and 7 from J; bases not matched to a gene: 11. The germline V gene has CDR1 SGHRS and CDR2 YFSETQ. The DNA of the CDR3 is TGCGCCAGCCCCCGGACTAGCGGATGTACGAATGAGCAGTTCTTC. It encodes CASPRTSGCTNEQFF.

The chain couples TRBV6-5 to TRBJ1-2; D is unclear. Germline CDR1 and CDR2: MNHEY and SVGAGI. There are 16 residues in the CDR3. V was clipped by 0 bases and J by 2 bases, with 13 bases between them. The CDR3 nucleotides are TGTGCCAGCAGTTACTCGGTCCCCACGTCAAACTATGGCTACACCTTC. Translation gives CASSYSVPTSNYGYTF.

The chain carries TRBV6-5 and TRBJ2-1, with D tentatively TRBD1 or TRBD2 (5 bases each). This CDR3 has 12 residues. Germline V gene data show CDR1 as MNHEY and CDR2 as SVGAGI. Trimming removed 2 bases from V and 6 bases from J, with 5 bases in between. DNA for the CDR3: TGTGCCAGCAGTTACGGGGGCAATGAGCAGTTCTTC. Translation gives CASSYGGNEQFF.

The chain uses TRBV4-1 and TRBJ2-1, with 7 positions matching TRBD2. The germline gives CDR1 MGHRA, CDR2 YSYEKL. The CDR3 loop spans 17 amino acids. V trimming: 3 bases; J trimming: 0 bases; junction bases outside the gene matches: 8. The CDR3 loop is CASSHLAGGSSYNEQFF. DNA of the CDR3: TGCGCCAGCAGCCACCTGGCTGGCGGGAGCTCCTACAATGAGCAGTTCTTC.

V usage is TRBV7-9 and J usage is TRBJ1-1, with D perhaps matching TRBD1 (5 bases). CDR3 size: 14 residues. Germline values: CDR1 SEHNR, CDR2 FQNEAQ (reference sequence). V lost 1 base and J lost 0, with 6 bases in between. The CDR3 region has the DNA TGTGCCAGCAGCTTAGGGGGGATGAACACTGAAGCTTTCTTT. Encoded protein: CASSLGGMNTEAFF. Based on the CDR3 plus reference TRBV7-9 and TRBJ1-1, the full variable domain is DTGVSQNPRHKITKRGQNVTFRCDPISEHNRLYWYRQTLGQGPEFLTYFQNEAQLEKSRLLSDRFSAERPKGSFSTLEIQRTEQGDSAMYLCASSLGGMNTEAFFGQGTRLTVV.

The chain recombines TRBV18 with TRBJ1-5; D perhaps matches TRBD1 (5 bases). The CDR3 length is 15 residues. Trimming removed 6 bases at V and 7 bases at J, with 19 bases between. Germline V lookup: CDR1 KGHSH, CDR2 LQKENI. DNA for the CDR3: TGTGCCAGCTCGCCAGGGCAGGGTAAAGAACAGCCCCAGCATTTT. This encodes CASSPGQGKEQPQHF.

The chain uses TRBV30 and TRBJ1-6; tentatively, D is TRBD1 (5 bases). V lost 8 bases and J lost 1, with 12 bases in between. The CDR3 runs to 14 residues. The germline CDR1 and CDR2 sequences are GTSNPN and SVGIG (reference sequence). CDR3 bases: TGTGCCGGGGCTAGGAGATCCTATAATTCACCCCTCCACTTT. Translated: CAGARRSYNSPLHF.